The clone carrying this TCR beta chain was recorded once. Only in-frame clones appear in the TCRdb table, and some are missing; sequencing was by immunoSEQ multiplex PCR. Among roughly 300,000 clones listed, around 87% were seen once. This record belongs to a study of blood T cell repertoires in COVID-19. Trimming left V 8 bases short and J 6 bases short, with 19 bases between. Germline CDR1 reads SGHTA; CDR2 reads FQGNSA. The CDR3 is 14 residues long. Recruitment covered 20 to 25 US areas and drew participants whose ages spanned roughly 18 to 90 years. The sample taken for sequencing was PBMCs or T cells enriched from blood (not recorded which). This clonotype was sampled from a woman aged 25-40 years who had recovered from COVID-19. The chain is built from TRBV7-2 and TRBJ1-2; D perhaps matches TRBD1 (5 bases). This chain's CDR3 is CASGYTGGWDGYTF. The CDR3 region has the DNA TGTGCCAGCGGCTATACCGGGGGTTGGGATGGCTACACCTTC.